This T cell receptor (beta chain) is from a study of technical replicates of blood from several donors. The germline CDR1 and CDR2 sequences are SGHRS and YFSETQ. The CDR3 is 20 residues long. Trimming removed 2 bases from V and 0 bases from J; junction bases left unmatched: 9. The repertoire was sequenced with immunoSEQ multiplex PCR; TCRdb's copy has only in-frame clones and lacks some. Here the sample spans under 75,000 clones, around 88% being singletons. The chain is built from TRBV5-1 and TRBJ2-1, with 15 bases that match TRBD2. This receptor was taken from a human donor in good health. Some clones in this sample may be carry-over from other donors' samples. The sample was PBMCs. Written as DNA, the CDR3 is TGCGCCAGCAGCTTCACGGGACTAGCGGGGGGTAGGAGCTCCTACAATGAGCAGTTCTTC. It is translated as CASSFTGLAGGRSSYNEQFF.